This T cell receptor beta chain appears in the sequencing data of a study of circulating and synovial CD4+ cells in juvenile arthritis. Germline V gene lookup returns CDR1 MNHNY and CDR2 SVGAGI (reference sequence). This CDR3 is 13 amino acids long. V was pared by 5 bases and J by 4 bases, with 4 bases of the junction left unmatched. Concerning this clone: Its cognate antigen is unknown.

Broader study findings: Bulk blood CD4 repertoires were more diverse than these. These blood cells shared more CDR3 sequences with synovium than bulk blood. Overlap with synovium rose as more T cells were sequenced. Bulk blood CD4 samples held at least an order of magnitude more or fewer genomes than CPL.

Repertoires were generated with immunoSEQ multiplex PCR, while TCRdb's copy carries only in-frame clones and drops some. The repertoire has about 33,000 clones, 90% to 95% of them found once; the top ten carry around 0.17%. The sample comprised CD4+ T cells from blood. This rearrangement joins TRBV6-6 to TRBJ2-5; TRBD1 agrees at 7 bases. The TCR originated in a human donor with juvenile idiopathic arthritis. CDR3: CASSETGPETQYF. Written as DNA, the CDR3 is TGTGCCAGCAGTGAGACAGGGCCAGAGACCCAGTACTTC.